This is a list of T cell receptor beta chains from one sample in a study of T cell clones after liver transplantation. Profiling relied on immunoSEQ multiplex PCR, and the TCRdb table lists in-frame clones only, not all of them. The sample yields more than 7,000 clones, 78% seen once. Source: CD8+ T cells from blood, taken at the 22-month timepoint. The receptors stem from a human patient who received a liver transplant. T cells may partly derive from the graft donor. Each CDR3 is given with its conserved first and last residue.

>TRBV27|TRBJ1-5
CASSLRGGNQPQHF
>TRBV7-8|TRBJ2-7
CASSWVVRSSYEQYF
>TRBV10-1|TRBJ1-6
CASSESARGYSPLHF
>TRBV27|TRBJ2-7
CASSLKFGQGTHEQYF
>TRBV11-3|TRBJ2-2
CASSFGDTGELFF
>TRBV4-2|TRBJ1-1
CASSHTGGTEAFF
>TRBV7-6|TRBJ2-1
CASSPGTSGGLYNEQFF
>TRBV11-2|TRBJ2-3
CASSPRDGSTDTQYF
>TRBV4-1|TRBJ1-5
CASSQDGTGNQPQHF
>TRBV10-1|TRBJ2-1
CASSWGAVGEQFF
>TRBV28|TRBJ1-1
CASSLYRGMYTEAFF